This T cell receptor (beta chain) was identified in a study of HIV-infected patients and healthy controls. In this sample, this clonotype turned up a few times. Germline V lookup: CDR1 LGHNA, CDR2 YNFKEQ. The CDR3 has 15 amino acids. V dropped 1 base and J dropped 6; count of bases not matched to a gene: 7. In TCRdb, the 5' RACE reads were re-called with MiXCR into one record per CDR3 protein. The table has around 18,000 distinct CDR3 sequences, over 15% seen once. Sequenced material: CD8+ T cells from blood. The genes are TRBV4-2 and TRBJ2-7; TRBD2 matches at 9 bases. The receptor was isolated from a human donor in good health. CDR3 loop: CASSQGALAGTEQYF. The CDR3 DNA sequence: TGTGCCAGCAGCCAAGGCGCCCTAGCGGGAACCGAGCAGTACTTC.